A selection of T cell receptor beta chains follows, all from one sample in a study of CD4 and CD8 cells across lung adenocarcinoma regions. TCRdb recomputed calls from the PCR reads with MiXCR, one row per CDR3 protein. The table lists around 16,000 distinct CDR3 sequences, approximately 50% of them singletons. Input material: CD8+ T cells from the center of a lung tumor. All receptors come from a female donor with lung adenocarcinoma. The CD4 and CD8 labels of this study may be unreliable. CDR3s include the opening cysteine and the closing phenylalanine or tryptophan. D genes are given only for firm matches. Clone sizes are given selectively: once, few, many, or a class where the clone is expanded.

d_call	j_call	clone_size	v_call	cdr3_aa	cdr3_nt
NA	TRBJ2-3	NA	TRBV25-1	CASSANRDMNTEEQYF	TGTGCCAGCAGTGCCAACCGGGACATGAACACCGAGGAGCAGTATTTT
NA	TRBJ2-4	NA	TRBV10-1	CASRDRGGSATNTQYF	TGCGCGAGCAGGGATAGGGGGGGGAGTGCCACAAACACTCAGTATTTC
NA	TRBJ2-3	many	TRBV5-1	CASSLAGFTDTQYF	TGCGCCAGCAGCTTGGCCGGGTTCACAGATACGCAGTATTTT
NA	TRBJ1-1	medium-sized	TRBV6-6	CASSFLDRNTEAFF	TGTGCCAGCAGTTTTTTGGACAGGAACACTGAAGCTTTCTTT
TRBD1	TRBJ2-7	NA	TRBV6-1	CASSPRGQRAKDMQYF	TGTGCCAGCAGCCCTAGGGGGCAGCGAGCCAAAGATATGCAGTACTTC
NA	TRBJ2-4	NA	TRBV10-1	CASRDTGLSGTNTQYF	TGCGCGAGCCGGGATACGGGGCTGAGTGGCACAAATACTCAGTACTTC
TRBD2	TRBJ2-3	NA	TRBV6-2/TRBV6-3	CASSLPAGRGVDTQYF	TGTGCCAGCAGTTTACCAGCGGGAAGGGGTGTAGATACGCAGTATTTT
NA	TRBJ2-3	NA	TRBV10-1	CASRDRGVSGKDTQYF	TGCGCCAGCAGGGATAGGGGGGTGAGTGGCAAAGATACGCAGTATTTT
TRBD2	TRBJ2-5	NA	TRBV6-1	CASRGSGHRATDTQYF	TGTGCCAGCAGGGGTAGCGGGCACCGAGCCACAGATACCCAGTACTTC
TRBD2	TRBJ2-3	NA	TRBV6-1	CVSRGSGGPDTETQYF	TGTGTCAGCAGGGGTAGCGGGGGCCCAGACACAGAGACCCAGTACTTT
NA	TRBJ2-3	large	TRBV6-1	CASRWRGGTDTQYF	TGTGCCAGCCGATGGAGAGGGGGGACAGATACGCAGTATTTT
TRBD1	TRBJ1-2	NA	TRBV11-3	CASSLWGQSGYTF	TGTGCCAGCAGCTTATGGGGACAGTCTGGCTACACCTTC
NA	TRBJ2-5	NA	TRBV15	CATSRDLGSTETQYF	TGTGCCACCAGCAGAGATCTCGGTAGCACGGAGACCCAGTACTTC
NA	TRBJ1-2	NA	TRBV20-1	CSASPQENYGYTF	TGCAGTGCTAGCCCACAGGAGAACTATGGCTACACCTTC
NA	TRBJ2-3	NA	TRBV10-3	CATGLWAKDTQYF	TGTGCCACGGGGCTGTGGGCCAAAGACACGCAGTACTTT
TRBD2	TRBJ2-5	few	TRBV27	CASSRRTSGQETQYF	TGTGCCAGCAGTCGCCGGACTAGCGGGCAAGAGACCCAGTACTTC
TRBD2	TRBJ2-2	NA	TRBV6-1	CASSEDQRGNTGELFF	TGTGCCAGCAGTGAAGACCAGCGGGGGAACACCGGGGAGCTGTTTTTT
TRBD1	TRBJ2-2	many	TRBV4-1	CASSQRGQGTGELFF	TGCGCCAGCAGCCAACGCGGACAGGGAACCGGGGAGCTGTTTTTT
NA	TRBJ1-2	many	TRBV4-2	CASSQEIRRSYGYTF	TGTGCCAGCAGCCAAGAGATCAGGAGATCCTATGGCTACACCTTC
NA	TRBJ1-5	many	TRBV4-1	CASSPVGNSNQPQHF	TGCGCCAGCAGCCCCGTTGGGAATAGCAATCAGCCCCAGCATTTT
TRBD1	TRBJ2-2	many	TRBV6-5	CASRARTGLNTGELFF	TGTGCCAGCAGAGCTCGGACAGGGTTGAACACCGGGGAGCTGTTTTTT
NA	TRBJ2-3	once	TRBV5-1	CASSLIRGGGTDTQYF	TGCGCCAGCAGCTTGATTCGGGGCGGGGGCACAGATACGCAGTATTTT
NA	TRBJ2-4	once	TRBV6-1	CASSEVLGAKDTQYF	TGTGCCAGCAGTGAGGTGCTGGGGGCCAAAGACACGCAGTACTTC
TRBD1	TRBJ1-1	NA	TRBV3-1	CASSQPGTGPAFF	TGTGCCAGCAGCCAACCCGGGACAGGGCCAGCTTTCTTT
TRBD1	TRBJ1-2	NA	TRBV6-1	CASSETGEAYYGYTF	TGTGCCAGCAGTGAAACAGGGGAAGCCTACTATGGCTACACCTTC
TRBD2	TRBJ2-2	medium-sized	TRBV7-2	CASSLRTSRGGPGELFF	TGTGCCAGCAGCTTGCGGACTAGCAGGGGAGGTCCCGGGGAGCTGTTTTTT
NA	TRBJ2-4	NA	TRBV6-1	CASSPGVWAPDIQYF	TGTGCCAGCAGTCCGGGCGTGTGGGCCCCAGACATTCAGTACTTC
NA	TRBJ1-6	many	TRBV6-5	CASSYSGRGGSPLHF	TGTGCCAGCAGTTACTCCGGCAGGGGAGGATCACCCCTCCACTTT
TRBD1	TRBJ2-1	many	TRBV5-1	CASSFGTDYNEQFF	TGCGCCAGCAGCTTCGGGACAGACTACAATGAGCAGTTCTTC
NA	TRBJ2-5	once	TRBV6-1	CAGSGDTSTETQYF	TGTGCGGGCAGCGGGGACACTAGCACAGAGACCCAGTACTTC
NA	TRBJ2-3	NA	TRBV4-1	CASSQGYTGLGAKNTQYF	TGCGCCAGCAGCCAAGGTTATACTGGGCTGGGAGCCAAAAACACGCAGTATTTC
TRBD1	TRBJ1-1	few	TRBV10-3	CAISVQGARVGTEAFF	TGTGCCATCAGTGTGCAGGGGGCGCGTGTGGGCACTGAAGCTTTCTTT
NA	TRBJ2-7	large	TRBV6-1	CASSVGPEGDEQYF	TGTGCCAGCAGTGTGGGCCCTGAAGGTGACGAGCAGTACTTC
NA	TRBJ2-7	few	TRBV6-1	CASRKLNRGGNEQYF	TGTGCCAGCCGAAAATTGAACAGGGGAGGGAACGAGCAGTACTTC
NA	TRBJ2-4	NA	TRBV10-2	CASSWARGAKNIQYF	NA
NA	TRBJ2-7	NA	TRBV6-1	CASIQGLSIYEQYF	TGTGCCAGCATTCAGGGGTTATCTATATACGAGCAGTACTTC
NA	TRBJ1-1	NA	TRBV5-1	CASSSGGDPQEAFF	TGCGCCAGCAGCTCGGGCGGGGACCCCCAGGAAGCTTTCTTT
TRBD1	TRBJ1-2	NA	TRBV3-1	CASSHTTGGAYGYTF	TGTGCCAGCAGCCACACGACAGGGGGGGCATATGGCTACACCTTC
NA	TRBJ2-7	medium-sized	TRBV6-5	CASSRTVYEQYF	TGTGCCAGCAGTCGGACAGTCTACGAGCAGTACTTC
NA	TRBJ1-1	few	TRBV12-3/TRBV12-4	CASSPQTGMNTEAFF	TGTGCCAGCAGTCCCCAGACAGGAATGAACACTGAAGCTTTCTTT
TRBD2	TRBJ2-1	NA	TRBV7-2	CASSSGLDSEQFF	TGTGCCAGCAGTTCCGGACTAGACAGTGAGCAGTTCTTC
NA	TRBJ2-7	NA	TRBV6-5	CASSYGLLAYEQYF	TGTGCCAGCAGTTACGGTTTATTAGCCTACGAGCAGTACTTC
NA	TRBJ1-4	NA	TRBV6-1	CASSERTVTATNEKLFF	TGTGCCAGCAGTGAACGAACAGTTACTGCAACTAATGAAAAACTGTTTTTT
NA	TRBJ2-7	NA	TRBV28	CAGSGVRDQDTQYF	TGTGCGGGGAGTGGGGTCCGGGACCAAGATACGCAGTACTTC
NA	TRBJ2-4	NA	TRBV14	CASSQEGLRATNIQYF	TGTGCCAGCAGCCAAGAGGGGCTGCGAGCCACAAATATTCAGTACTTC
NA	TRBJ2-7	NA	TRBV27	CASSLTGGPNTQYF	TGTGCCAGCAGTTTGACTGGGGGTCCAAATACGCAGTACTTC
TRBD2	TRBJ2-3	NA	TRBV6-1	CASSQLTSGGGGDTQYF	TGTGCCAGCAGTCAGCTCACTAGCGGGGGGGGGGGAGATACGCAGTATTTT